The 9 T cell receptor beta chains listed next were all sequenced from one sample in a study of identical twins (dated by TCRdb to about 2016). Library preparation employed 5' RACE. Sequencing took place on an Illumina HiSeq 2000. The raw public reads went through TCRdb reprocessing: fastp at Q25, MiXCR clone calling, in-frame beta chains kept. Entries are consolidated by CDR3 protein sequence, retaining the most common genes and DNA. Recorded for this sample are 1.5 million to 2 million distinct CDR3 sequences; under 35% of them occurred a single time. Of the sample, 0.25% to 0.3% is held by the ten largest clones. The sample comprised cord blood. The source is a newborn girl in good health.

The V call is TRBV20-1, the J call TRBJ2-5, with TRBD2 matching over 16 bases. The CDR3 spans 17 residues. Trimming removed 1 base from V and 0 bases from J; junction bases left unmatched: 2. Germline V gives CDR1 DFQATT, CDR2 SNEGSKA (reference sequence). The CDR3 DNA follows: TGCAGTGCTAGAGCGGGACTAGCGGGGGGGAACCAAGAGACCCAGTACTTC. It yields the protein CSARAGLAGGNQETQYF.

This clonotype was seen a few times. The chain uses TRBV5-4 and TRBJ2-7; 9 bases agree with TRBD2. The V and J ends lost 0 bases and 6 bases, in that order; junction bases with no gene match: 4. CDR3 length: 14 amino acids. From germline, CDR1 is SGHNT and CDR2 YYREEE (reference sequence). CDR3 nucleotide sequence: TGTGCCAGCAGCTTGGCTGCGACTAGCGGCGAGCAGTACTTC. This codes for CASSLAATSGEQYF.

V is TRBV6-1 and J is TRBJ2-1; 7 bases are a match to TRBD2. Germline loops: CDR1 MNHNS, CDR2 SASEGT. This CDR3 spans 13 amino acids. J gave up 6 bases and V 8 bases, and 7 bases lay outside the gene matches. This chain's CDR3 is CASGLELSNEQFF. The CDR3 coding sequence is TGTGCCAGCGGACTAGAATTGAGCAATGAGCAGTTCTTC.

Concerning this clonotype itself: A much larger clone is a single base away; this may be a read error. The chain carries TRBV29-1 and TRBJ2-1; the match to TRBD2 covers 8 bases. The J call could be wrong; TRBJ2-7 is a better fit for the DNA end. The CDR3 extends over 16 amino acids. CDR1 and CDR2 from the germline V gene are SQVTM and ANQGSEA. The CDR3 spells CSVCRRGGTPYNEQYF. Written as DNA, the CDR3 is TGCAGCGTTTGTCGGCGCGGGGGGACACCCTACAATGAGCAGTACTTC.

This clonotype was detected ten times or more. The chain employs TRBV25-1 and TRBJ1-2; D unclear. The CDR3 is 13 residues long. Per germline, CDR1 MGHDK and CDR2 SYGVNS. Trimming took off 2 bases at V and 0 bases at J, with 4 bases between the two ends. CDR3 sequence: CASSERTNYGYTF. CDR3 in DNA: TGTGCCAGCAGTGAACGGACTAACTATGGCTACACCTTC.

This clonotype was observed a few times. V gene TRBV25-1 combines with J gene TRBJ2-5; D is possibly TRBD2 (5 bases). The germline CDR1 and CDR2 sequences are MGHDK and SYGVNS. The CDR3 contains 16 residues. The germline V and J ends were trimmed by 3 bases and 0 bases, with 14 bases remaining between them. CDR3 in amino acids: CASSELLRVDQETQYF. For the CDR3, the DNA is TGTGCCAGCAGTGAGTTGTTGAGGGTAGACCAAGAGACCCAGTACTTC.

The chain employs TRBV27 and TRBJ2-3, with 7 bases identical to TRBD2. This CDR3 spans 16 amino acids. Trimming took 5 bases from V and 2 from J; bases not matched to a gene: 10. Germline V lookup: CDR1 MNHEY, CDR2 SMNVEV (reference sequence). This CDR3 is CASSPRLASDTDTQYF. CDR3 in DNA: TGTGCCAGCAGTCCTCGACTAGCTTCAGACACAGATACGCAGTATTTT.

The CDR3 DNA reads TGCAGTGCTAGAGATAGCGGGAGGCCCTGCGAGCAGTACTTC. This codes for CSARDSGRPCEQYF. V usage is TRBV20-1 and J usage is TRBJ2-7; 10 bases match TRBD2. The junction had 5 bases not matched to a gene; V was cut back by 0 bases and J by 6 bases. CDR1 and CDR2 (germline): DFQATT, SNEGSKA (reference sequence). The CDR3 has 14 residues.

The chain uses TRBV27 and TRBJ1-5; a possible D gene is TRBD1 (5 bases). Germline CDR1 and CDR2: MNHEY and SMNVEV (reference sequence). The V and J ends lost 2 bases and 4 bases respectively, with 15 bases between them. This CDR3 region has 16 residues. The CDR3 DNA is TGTGCCAGCAGTTTAAGAAGACAGTTTGGAAATCAGCCCCAGCATTTT. Its translation: CASSLRRQFGNQPQHF.